The 3 T cell receptor beta chains below were found in one sample sequenced in a study of early T cells in non-severe SARS-CoV-2 infection. TCRdb re-called the 5' RACE reads through MiXCR, storing one row per CDR3 protein. The sample yields some 60,000 distinct CDR3 sequences, 10% to 15% seen once. Material: whole blood. The receptors were sampled from an adult who was a healthcare worker with PCR-confirmed SARS-CoV-2 infection or an uninfected control (not recorded which).

This clonotype was found a few times. The chain has TRBV10-3 and TRBJ1-5; 7 nucleotides agree with TRBD1. CDR1 is ENHRY and CDR2 is SYGVKD in the germline V gene. The V and J ends lost 3 bases and 10 bases, in that order; junction bases with no gene match: 9. The CDR3 is 14 residues long. In DNA form, the CDR3 reads TGTGCCATCAGTGAAGGGGGCAGGGCAGGACCCCAGCATTTT. Its protein is CAISEGGRAGPQHF.

This clonotype was seen repeatedly, ten times or more. The genes are TRBV6-5 and TRBJ1-1, with D possibly TRBD1 on 5 matching bases. The CDR3 has 14 residues. The germline V gene has CDR1 MNHEY and CDR2 SVGAGI. V was clipped by 6 bases and J by 7 bases, with 18 bases between them. CDR3 amino acids: CASRKTTALGEAFF. The CDR3 DNA follows: TGTGCCAGCAGGAAGACGACAGCCTTAGGTGAAGCTTTCTTT.

Many counts were recorded for this clonotype. The chain combines TRBV27 with TRBJ1-4; the D gene is possibly TRBD1 (6 bases). The CDR3 runs to 15 residues. Germline CDR1 MNHEY, CDR2 SMNVEV (reference sequence). Trimming cost V 6 bases and J 0 bases, with 11 bases left between them. In DNA form, the CDR3 reads TGTGCCAGCAGGACAGGCCCGGCAACTAATGAAAAACTGTTTTTT. Amino acid sequence: CASRTGPATNEKLFF.